The 26 T cell receptor beta chains listed next were all sequenced from one sample in a study of Ad26.COV2.S vaccination and SARS-CoV-2 variants. Clones were sequenced by immunoSEQ multiplex PCR, and TCRdb holds only the in-frame ones, with some missing. The table shows more than 85,000 clones, with around 80% occurring only once. Source: peripheral blood, taken after recovery from COVID-19. The receptors originated from a human donor who had recovered from COVID-19.

Here the CDR3 DNA reads TGTGCCAGCAGGGCGACAGGCCAAGAGACCCAGTACTTC. It encodes CASRATGQETQYF. The rearrangement uses TRBV28 and TRBJ2-5; a weak D match, TRBD1 (6 bases). V was shortened by 6 bases and J by 1 base, with 9 bases between the two germline ends. The germline gives CDR1 MDHEN, CDR2 SYDVKM. The CDR3 sequence is 13 residues long. The full variable domain, rest sourced from reference TRBV28 and TRBJ2-5, is DVKVTQSSRYLVKRTGEKVFLECVQDMDHENMFWYRQDPGLGLRLIYFSYDVKMKEKGDIPEGYSVSREKKERFSLILESASTNQTSMYLCASRATGQETQYFGPGTRLLVL.

V is TRBV6-2 or TRBV6-3 and J is TRBJ2-5; a possible D gene is TRBD2 (6 bases). Germline CDR1 is MNHEY and CDR2 is SVGEGT. V was cut by 0 bases and J by 2 bases, with 13 bases left in between. This CDR3 has 16 residues. CDR3 sequence: CASSYSLAHSQETQYF. The CDR3 DNA sequence: TGTGCCAGCAGTTACTCACTAGCCCACAGTCAAGAGACCCAGTACTTC.

V and J are TRBV30 and TRBJ2-2; 8 positions match TRBD1. Trimming cost V 3 bases and J 0 bases; bases outside gene matches: 6. Germline V gives CDR1 GTSNPN, CDR2 SVGIG (reference sequence). The CDR3 extends over 16 amino acids. The CDR3 coding sequence is TGTGCCTGGAGAAACCGGGACAGGCCGAACACCGGGGAGCTGTTTTTT. This sequence encodes CAWRNRDRPNTGELFF.

This clone was seen a few times. The rearrangement uses TRBV6-1 and TRBJ1-2; tentatively, D is TRBD1 (5 bases). The V end was cut by 1 base, the J end by 7 bases, with 19 bases between. The CDR3 loop spans 16 amino acids. Germline V lookup: CDR1 MNHNS, CDR2 SASEGT. The CDR3 here is CASSEVGDVGRSGYTF. The CDR3 nucleotides are TGTGCCAGCAGTGAAGTGGGGGACGTCGGTCGATCTGGCTACACCTTC.

The chain has TRBV5-5 and TRBJ2-7; D gene unclear. Germline-derived CDR1 and CDR2 are SGHKS and YYEKEE (reference sequence). The ends were cut back, 3 bases at V and 7 bases at J, with 14 bases in the middle. CDR3 size: 13 residues. CDR3 in DNA: TGTGCCAGCAGCTCCCAAACCCTCTCTGAGCAGTACTTC. It is translated as CASSSQTLSEQYF.

The chain combines TRBV2 with TRBJ2-1; TRBD2 is a possible D gene (7 bases). CDR3 length equals 14 residues. Germline V lookup: CDR1 SNHLY, CDR2 FYNNEI. The germline V and J ends were trimmed by 7 bases and 7 bases, with 17 bases remaining between them. The CDR3 is CASTVLGGQNEQFF. The CDR3 coding sequence is TGTGCCAGCACGGTCCTGGGGGGGCAAAATGAGCAGTTCTTC.

This clone has just a few counts. The genes are TRBV28 and TRBJ2-2; D is undetermined. The CDR3 length is 14 residues. Trimming shortened V by 7 bases and J by 4 bases, and 13 bases separated the two germline ends. Germline-derived CDR1 and CDR2 are MDHEN and SYDVKM. The CDR3 nucleotides read TGTGCCAGCAAGTGGACCCTACCCACCGGGGAGCTGTTTTTT. Amino acids: CASKWTLPTGELFF. The full variable domain, with the rest looked up from reference TRBV28 and TRBJ2-2, is DVKVTQSSRYLVKRTGEKVFLECVQDMDHENMFWYRQDPGLGLRLIYFSYDVKMKEKGDIPEGYSVSREKKERFSLILESASTNQTSMYLCASKWTLPTGELFFGEGSRLTVL.

This clone appeared once. The rearrangement joins TRBV10-1 to TRBJ1-2; the D gene is possibly TRBD1 (5 bases). The CDR3 contains 13 residues. Trimming pared 10 bases from V and 3 bases from J, leaving 15 bases between. The germline CDR1 and CDR2 sequences are WNHNN and SYGVQD (reference sequence). The CDR3 protein is CAKAVGLYYGYTF. DNA of the CDR3: TGCGCCAAGGCGGTGGGACTTTACTATGGCTACACCTTC.

The rearrangement joins TRBV10-3 to TRBJ2-3; TRBD2 is a possible D gene (7 bases). The CDR3 consists of 16 residues. Germline CDR1 is ENHRY and CDR2 is SYGVKD. Trimming took 6 bases from V and 0 from J, leaving 16 bases between them. CDR3 sequence: CAIREPRGASTDTQYF. The CDR3 region has the DNA TGTGCCATCAGGGAGCCCCGGGGGGCTAGCACAGATACGCAGTATTTT.

J is TRBJ2-3 and V is TRBV21-1. TRBV21-1 is a pseudogene. The CDR3 is 16 residues long. CDR3 amino acids: CARQAANRSCTDTQYF. The CDR3 nucleotides are TGTGCCAGGCAGGCGGCCAACCGGTCTTGCACAGATACGCAGTATTTT.

This chain joins TRBV29-1 and TRBJ2-7; D unresolved. The CDR3 loop spans 14 amino acids. Trimming left V 7 bases short and J 5 bases short, with 21 bases between. Germline V CDR1 and CDR2: SQVTM, ANQGSEA. CDR3 bases: TGCAGCGGAATATTTTACCAAAGGCGGAACGAGCAGTACTTC. Protein: CSGIFYQRRNEQYF.

J is TRBJ1-6 and V is TRBV30; TRBD1 aligns across 8 bases. Trimming cost V 8 bases and J 10 bases; bases outside gene matches: 7. Germline V gene lookup returns CDR1 GTSNPN and CDR2 SVGIG (reference sequence). This CDR3 comprises 12 residues. CDR3 in amino acids: CAGQGIESPLHF. In DNA, the CDR3 is TGTGCCGGACAGGGAATCGAATCACCCCTCCACTTT.

This clone was recorded only once. V is TRBV25-1 and J is TRBJ2-7; D is tentatively TRBD1 or TRBD2 (5 bases each). In germline, CDR1 is MGHDK, CDR2 SYGVNS. Between the trimmed V and J ends, which lost 5 bases and 2 bases, there was a span of 19 bases. The CDR3 totals 16 residues. CDR3 protein: CASSKPAGTGTYEQYF. The CDR3 DNA reads TGTGCCAGCAGTAAACCCGCCGGGACGGGGACCTACGAGCAGTACTTC.

This clone was counted only a few times. The V gene is TRBV6-2 or TRBV6-3, the J gene TRBJ2-1; a possible D gene is TRBD2 (6 bases). The V end lost 0 bases, the J end lost 10 bases, and 13 bases lay between the germline ends. The germline CDR1 and CDR2 sequences are MNHEY and SVGEGT. The CDR3 length is 14 residues. The CDR3 loop reads CASSYSPWGDEQFF. CDR3 bases: TGTGCCAGCAGTTACTCCCCCTGGGGGGACGAGCAGTTCTTC.

The rearrangement joins TRBV3-1 (or the pseudogene TRBV3-2) to TRBJ1-5; maybe TRBD1 (6 bases). The CDR3 extends over 15 amino acids. Germline V gives CDR1 LGHDT, CDR2 YNNKEL (reference sequence). Trimming shortened V by 4 bases and J by 6 bases, and 16 bases separated the two germline ends. Written as DNA, the CDR3 is TGTGCCAGCAGCCCTACCAGGGGATCAGGTCAGCCCCAGCATTTT. This encodes CASSPTRGSGQPQHF.

The genes are TRBV29-1 and TRBJ2-7, with 9 bases aligning to TRBD1. This CDR3 contains 14 residues. Germline V gives CDR1 SQVTM, CDR2 ANQGSEA. The ends lost 6 bases at V and 3 bases at J; junction bases unmatched: 9. The CDR3 sequence is CSVGGQGLGYEQYF. The CDR3 DNA reads TGCAGCGTGGGTGGACAGGGGTTAGGCTACGAGCAGTACTTC.

The rearrangement joins TRBV6-6 to TRBJ1-4, with D perhaps matching TRBD1 (5 bases). The germline V gene has CDR1 MNHNY and CDR2 SVGAGI (reference sequence). The CDR3 length is 11 residues. The V end was cut by 6 bases, the J end by 8 bases, with 7 bases between. The CDR3 DNA sequence: TGTGCCAGCAGATCAGGGGAAAAACTGTTTTTT. As protein: CASRSGEKLFF.

The chain uses TRBV7-9 and TRBJ2-3, with D tentatively TRBD1 or TRBD2 (5 bases each). The CDR3 runs 14 residues. V was cut by 5 bases and J by 3 bases, with 12 bases left in between. CDR1 is SEHNR and CDR2 is FQNEAQ in the germline V gene (reference sequence). CDR3 residues: CASSPAGATDTQYF. The CDR3 coding sequence is TGTGCCAGCAGCCCGGCCGGGGCAACAGATACGCAGTATTTT.

This clone showed up just a few times. The gene calls are TRBV5-5 and TRBJ2-7; 9 bases fit TRBD1. The J segment lost 2 bases and the V segment lost 6 bases, leaving 6 bases of the junction unmatched. Germline V gene lookup returns CDR1 SGHKS and CDR2 YYEKEE (reference sequence). CDR3 size: 14 residues. The CDR3 loop reads CASIPGQGTYEQYF. The CDR3 DNA is TGTGCCAGCATCCCGGGACAGGGAACCTACGAGCAGTACTTC.

The chain couples TRBV7-2 to TRBJ2-2, with 9 bases matching TRBD1. The CDR3 runs to 15 residues. The germline CDR1 and CDR2 sequences are SGHTA and FQGNSA. V was clipped by 6 bases and J by 4 bases; unmatched bases: 6. The CDR3 sequence is CASRSDRGLTGELFF. The CDR3 nucleotides are TGTGCCAGCAGATCGGACAGGGGCCTCACCGGGGAGCTGTTTTTT.

This chain joins TRBV12-3 or TRBV12-4 and TRBJ1-5, with a possible D match to TRBD1 (6 bases). Trimming left V 2 bases short and J 8 bases short, with 10 bases between. The CDR3 runs 13 residues. This chain's CDR3 is CASSLMGAEPQHF. In DNA, the CDR3 is TGTGCCAGCAGTTTAATGGGGGCGGAGCCCCAGCATTTT.

The gene calls are TRBV10-3 and TRBJ1-2; TRBD1 aligns across 8 bases. The junction had 14 bases not matched to a gene; V was cut back by 3 bases and J by 8 bases. Per germline, CDR1 ENHRY and CDR2 SYGVKD. The CDR3 contains 16 residues. CDR3 protein: CAISDLGQDVIKGYTF. The CDR3 DNA reads as TGTGCCATCAGTGATTTGGGACAGGATGTTATTAAGGGCTACACCTTC.

The chain employs TRBV7-6 and TRBJ2-7, with D unclear. CDR1 is SGHVS and CDR2 is FNYEAQ in the germline V gene. The length of the CDR3 is 13 residues. V shed 4 bases and J shed 2 bases, with 9 bases lying between them. The CDR3 here is CASSSYRTYEQYF. The CDR3 DNA reads TGTGCCAGCAGCTCGTATAGGACCTACGAGCAGTACTTC.

This clone has more than one count but fewer than ten. V and J are TRBV5-4 and TRBJ1-3; 8 bases align to TRBD1. The CDR3 is 18 amino acids. Per the germline V gene, CDR1 is SGHNT and CDR2 is YYREEE (reference sequence). V shed 5 bases, J shed 0 bases, and the junction held 13 bases outside the gene matches. The CDR3 DNA reads TGTGCCAGCAGACCATCTCCGGGACAGGAACTCTCTGGAAACACCATATATTTT. As protein: CASRPSPGQELSGNTIYF.

This chain links TRBV6-6 with TRBJ2-1; TRBD1 matches 7 bases. With V trimmed by 0 bases and J by 5 bases, 7 bases remained unmatched. Germline lookup yields CDR1 MNHNY and CDR2 SVGAGI (reference sequence). This CDR3 has 16 amino acids. The CDR3 DNA sequence: TGTGCCAGCAGTTACTCGGGGACAGTGGGGAACAATGAGCAGTTCTTC. This gives the protein CASSYSGTVGNNEQFF.

V gene TRBV6-5 combines with J gene TRBJ2-3, with D maybe TRBD1 (5 bases). V lost 2 bases, J lost 5 bases, and 5 bases lay in between. CDR1 is MNHEY and CDR2 is SVGAGI in the germline V gene. The CDR3 is 12 amino acids. The CDR3 spells CASSYQGDTQYF. The CDR3 DNA sequence: TGTGCCAGCAGTTACCAGGGAGATACGCAGTATTTT.